This T cell receptor beta chain was recorded in a study of blood T cell repertoires in COVID-19. Study-level information: Researchers got acute and convalescent COVID-19 samples from the United States, Italy and Spain. Nucleic acid was either cDNA or gDNA, and it came from T cells, B-cell-depleted T cells, or PBMCs.

The CDR3 consists of 14 residues. V shed 6 bases and J shed 5 bases, with 17 bases lying between them. Germline CDR1 reads WSHSY; CDR2 reads SAAADI. In the original workflow: For nucleated cells, counts were estimated from reference gene primer amplification. TCRdb's copy holds only in-frame clones and misses some; the assay was immunoSEQ multiplex PCR. The V and J calls and clone size come from that table; D and trimming were worked out from the DNA. Found here are 270,000 or so clones, roughly 85% of them singletons; the top ten hold around 2.9%. The chain carries TRBV10-2 and TRBJ2-7, with TRBD1 as a possible D gene (7 bases). Sequenced input: peripheral blood. This sequence was found in a woman aged 18-29 years with acute or convalescent COVID-19. The CDR3: CASRTDREVDEQYF. The CDR3 nucleotides read TGCGCCAGCAGAACTGACAGGGAGGTGGACGAGCAGTACTTC.